The entry that follows covers one T cell receptor (beta chain) sequence. This clone's antigen is unknown. Base qualities are not provided; no much larger clone lies one nucleotide away. The record originates from a study of T-cell reconstitution after alpha-beta-depleted transplantation in children (dated by TCRdb to the mid-2010s). Regarding the study in general: T-cell immune reconstitution after TCRalphabeta/CD19-depleted allogeneic hematopoietic cell transplantation in children was quantitatively tracked in the study by means of TCR repertoire profiling.

This sample's treatment or condition label indicates: allogeneic hematopoietic cell transplantation with graft depleted of TCRalphabeta T cells and CD19 B cells. TCRalphabeta/CD19-depleted allogeneic hematopoietic cell grafts were given to the transplant recipients, all of whom were children. General study outcomes and caveats: Over the following months the frequencies of hyperexpanded clones went down, and after one year T-cell counts and TCRbeta diversity were mostly credited to newly produced T cells. The apparently early recovery of alphabetaT-cell counts about two months after transplant reportedly depended on only several hundred rapidly expanded clones that came from non-depleted graft cells. In some patients, the high TCRbeta diversity seen at day 60 was put down to recipient T cells and intrathymic progenitors that had survived conditioning.

The germline V gene (reference sequence) yields LNHDA for CDR1 and SQIVND for CDR2. Counted from cysteine to phenylalanine, this CDR3 has 14 amino acids. Only CDR3 DNA is held: 42 bases, read in frame from base 1. The germline ends are 15 bases apart after V is trimmed by 7 bases and J by 6 bases. Libraries were prepared through PCR. The run used an Illumina HiSeq 2500. TCR libraries were prepared with molecular barcoding, using unique molecular identifiers to normalize TCRbeta repertoire quantification. TCRdb itself trimmed the public reads at Q25 with fastp, ran MiXCR and retained productive beta chains. Rows matching on CDR3 protein sequence are summarized as one entry with the most common DNA and genes. This sample gives around 700,000 distinct CDR3 sequences in total; about an eighth of them show up just once. The top ten constitute roughly 0.84% of the sample.

The V gene is TRBV19 and the J gene is TRBJ2-2, with TRBD2 tentatively as D gene (8 bases match). The sequenced sample was PBMCs, obtained before TCRalphabeta/CD19-depleted stem cell transplant. The source is a girl aged 2-10 years with congenital amegakaryocytic thrombocytopenia, due to receive a stem cell transplant. In nucleotide form, the sequence is TGTGCCAGTACTACGGGAGGGGGCGCCGGGGAGCTGTTTTTT. Its protein reads: CASTTGGGAGELFF. Where the CDR3 stops, the reference TRBV19 and TRBJ2-2 genes take over; the full variable domain is DGGITQSPKYLFRKEGQNVTLSCEQNLNHDAMYWYRQDPGQGLRLIYYSQIVNDFQKGDIAEGYSVSREKKESFPLTVTSAQKNPTAFYLCASTTGGGAGELFFGEGSRLTVL.